These 3 T cell receptor beta chains were sequenced from one sample in a study of T-cell memory formation after mild COVID-19 (dated by TCRdb to the early 2020s). The library came from 5' RACE. Sequencer: Illumina NovaSeq 6000. The public reads were reanalyzed by TCRdb: fastp trimming at Q25, MiXCR alignment, in-frame beta chains only. Identical CDR3 proteins give one entry, which carries the most common genes and DNA. The sample records a few hundred thousand distinct CDR3 sequences, 13% to 15% of which are singletons. The ten top clones hold 22% of the sample. The specimen was PBMCs or a T cell subset sorted from them (not recorded which). All receptors come from a man between 18 and 29 years old who had mild COVID-19 (a few samples of this study predate the infection). The sample titles of this study are shuffled in the database, so cell type and time point are left out; the donor was told from shared clones.

This sequence joins TRBV19 and TRBJ2-5; D unclear. The V end lost 9 bases, the J end lost 3 bases, and 14 bases lay between the germline ends. The germline CDR1 and CDR2 sequences are LNHDA and SQIVND (reference sequence). This CDR3 comprises 13 residues. The DNA of the CDR3 is TGTGCCAGCCGGACCTACGGAGAAGAGACCCAGTACTTC. Translated: CASRTYGEETQYF.

The chain combines TRBV7-9 with TRBJ2-7; D gene ambiguous. The CDR3 loop spans 14 amino acids. The germline V gene has CDR1 SEHNR and CDR2 FQNEAQ (reference sequence). Between the trimmed V and J ends, which lost 2 bases and 0 bases, there was a span of 8 bases. Here the CDR3 DNA reads TGTGCCAGCAGCTTAATCGGAAGCTCCTACGAGCAGTACGTC. Protein sequence: CASSLIGSSYEQYV.

This chain joins TRBV6-6 and TRBJ2-5, with D possibly TRBD2 on 6 matching bases. Germline CDR1 is MNHNY and CDR2 is SVGAGI (reference sequence). The V end lost 6 bases, the J end lost 5 bases, and 16 bases lay between the germline ends. The CDR3 sequence is 14 residues long. The CDR3 region is CASSWRGRGETQYF. For the CDR3, the DNA is TGTGCCAGCAGCTGGCGGGGCCGAGGGGAGACCCAGTACTTC.